This is a list of T cell receptor beta chains from one sample in a study of cytomegalovirus exposure and HLA in healthy donors. Libraries were prepared by immunoSEQ multiplex PCR; TCRdb keeps only in-frame clonotypes and omits some of them. The repertoire holds 60,000 or so clones, with 65% to 75% as singletons. Material: PBMCs. These receptors were obtained from a man in his fifties in good health and CMV-seropositive. Each CDR3 is given with its conserved first and last residue. Fields, in order: D gene, J gene, clone size, V gene, CDR3 protein, CDR3 DNA. The D gene is left open where the match is weak. Only some rows state a clone size, as once, few, many or a class for expanded clones.

>NA|TRBJ1-4|few|TRBV6-5
CASSYSGGEKLFF
TGTGCCAGCAGTTACTCCGGGGGGGAAAAACTGTTTTTT
>TRBD2|TRBJ2-3|NA|TRBV5-1
CASSPGLAPISSTDTQYF
TGCGCCAGCAGCCCAGGACTAGCACCGATTTCTAGCACAGATACGCAGTATTTT
>NA|TRBJ2-3|NA|TRBV27
CASSSQVGGTTSTDTQYF
TGTGCCAGCAGTTCCCAAGTAGGCGGGACGACTAGCACAGATACGCAGTATTTT
>NA|TRBJ1-2|NA|TRBV4-1
CASSQDLSLVYGYTF
TGCGCCAGCAGCCAAGATCTGAGTCTGGTCTATGGCTACACCTTC
>TRBD1|TRBJ2-5|NA|TRBV27
CASSPRQGGEETQYF
TGTGCCAGCAGTCCAAGACAGGGTGGAGAGGAGACCCAGTACTTC
>NA|TRBJ2-1|NA|TRBV4-3
CASSQEGGNEQFF
TGCGCCAGCAGCCAGGAAGGCGGCAATGAGCAGTTCTTC
>NA|TRBJ2-7|NA|TRBV11-2
CASSLGGSYEQYF
TGTGCCAGCAGCTTAGGCGGCAGCTACGAGCAGTACTTC
>NA|TRBJ1-2|NA|TRBV5-1
CASSLFGGGGYGYTF
TGCGCCAGCAGCTTGTTTGGGGGCGGAGGCTATGGCTACACCTTC
>TRBD2|TRBJ2-5|few|TRBV4-1
CASSQDRGGRAGETQYF
TGCGCCAGCAGCCAAGATCGGGGCGGGAGGGCCGGGGAGACCCAGTACTTC
>TRBD2|TRBJ2-5|few|TRBV5-4
CASSTLAVPFQETQYF
TGTGCCAGCAGCACCCTAGCGGTACCGTTCCAAGAGACCCAGTACTTC
>NA|TRBJ2-7|NA|TRBV6-1
CASSEAFGGQYF
TGTGCCAGCAGTGAAGCATTCGGAGGGCAGTACTTC
>TRBD2|TRBJ2-1|NA|TRBV15
CATSASGGASYNEQFF
TGTGCCACCAGTGCTAGCGGGGGGGCCTCCTACAATGAGCAGTTCTTC
>TRBD2|TRBJ2-7|NA|TRBV27
CASSLDRTSYPYEQYF
TGTGCCAGCAGTTTAGACCGGACTAGCTACCCCTACGAGCAGTACTTC
>TRBD1|TRBJ2-3|NA|TRBV10-1
CASRGTGRTDTQYF
TGCGCCAGCAGAGGGACAGGACGCACAGATACGCAGTATTTT
>NA|TRBJ2-7|NA|TRBV11-2
CASSPSRPYEQYF
TGTGCCAGCAGCCCCTCGAGGCCCTACGAGCAGTACTTC